The clone carrying this T cell receptor (beta chain) was detected only once. Germline V CDR1 and CDR2: LGHDT, YNNKEL (reference sequence). This CDR3 comprises 14 residues. V dropped 4 bases and J dropped 13 bases, with 22 bases sitting between them. These data come from a study of blood T cell repertoires in COVID-19. The method was immunoSEQ multiplex PCR; TCRdb's version includes in-frame clones alone and lacks a portion of them. The sample consists of 370,000 or so clones, 81% of them appearing once. The sequence came from a human donor with acute or convalescent COVID-19. The donor label of this sample is uncertain. The sample comprised peripheral blood. V is TRBV3-1 (or the pseudogene TRBV3-2) and J is TRBJ2-5, with D tentatively TRBD1 (6 bases). CDR3 sequence (DNA): TGTGCCAGCAGCCGGAGACTCATACAGGGAAATCGGTACTTC. This sequence encodes CASSRRLIQGNRYF.